A single sample gave rise to the 24 T cell receptor beta chains below, sequenced in a study of beta chain features in type 1 diabetes. As every portion of the isolated RNA was reverse transcribed, the sequencing read expressed TCRB transcripts. Clones were sequenced by immunoSEQ multiplex PCR, and TCRdb holds only the in-frame ones, with some missing. The data contain roughly 290,000 clones, roughly 8% of them seen just once; the ten biggest clones take up more than 1%. Sequencing was done on a sample of central memory CD4+ T cells from blood. The receptors stem from a woman aged 18-35 years in good health.

The rearrangement links TRBV4-2 to TRBJ2-5; 9 bases match TRBD1. The length of the CDR3 is 16 residues. The V gene end was trimmed by 5 bases and the J gene end by 4 bases; junction bases not matched to a gene: 11. Germline V gene sequence: CDR1 LGHNA, CDR2 YNFKEQ. CDR3 residues: CASSYNSLGQGETQYF. CDR3 DNA: TGTGCCAGCAGCTACAATTCATTGGGACAGGGAGAGACCCAGTACTTC.

Only a few counts were recorded for this clone. The rearrangement links TRBV5-1 to TRBJ2-7; 7 nucleotides match TRBD1. After removal of 0 bases from V and 5 bases from J, the junction contained 8 bases not matched to a gene. There are 15 residues in the CDR3. Germline loops: CDR1 SGHRS, CDR2 YFSETQ. CDR3 protein: CASSLAAGGTDEQYF. In DNA form, the CDR3 reads TGCGCCAGCAGCTTGGCAGCAGGGGGTACGGACGAGCAGTACTTC.

The chain has TRBV29-1 and TRBJ1-6, with D unclear. This CDR3 comprises 12 residues. Trimming pared 7 bases from V and 7 bases from J, leaving 11 bases between. The V gene's germline CDR1 is SQVTM and CDR2 ANQGSEA. The CDR3: CSASDGNSPLHF. For the CDR3, the DNA is TGCAGCGCCTCGGACGGGAATTCACCCCTCCACTTT.

This clone was found a few times. The chain employs TRBV20-1 and TRBJ1-1; unclear D gene. V lost 4 bases to trimming and J lost 5 bases, with 8 bases between them. This CDR3 region has 11 residues. CDR1 and CDR2 from the germline V gene are DFQATT and SNEGSKA (reference sequence). The CDR3 loop is CSAKASTEAFF. Written as DNA, the CDR3 is TGCAGTGCTAAGGCATCTACTGAAGCTTTCTTT.

The rearrangement joins TRBV16 to TRBJ2-3; no clear D gene. Trimming removed 2 bases at V and 4 bases at J, with 13 bases between. The germline V gene encodes CDR1 KGHSY and CDR2 FQNENV. The CDR3 totals 15 residues. CDR3 in amino acids: CASSQVGFYADTQYF. CDR3 DNA: TGTGCCAGCAGCCAAGTGGGATTTTATGCAGATACGCAGTATTTT.

This clone was counted at least ten times. The chain has TRBV6-1 and TRBJ2-7, with 7 bases identical to TRBD2. Germline-derived CDR1 and CDR2 are MNHNS and SASEGT. This CDR3 region has 13 residues. The V segment lost 7 bases and the J segment 0 bases; nucleotides outside the gene matches: 3. CDR3 sequence reads: CASTWGGSYEQYV. CDR3 nucleotides: TGTGCCAGCACTTGGGGGGGCTCCTACGAGCAGTACGTC.

This clone has only a few counts. The V call is TRBV7-2, the J call TRBJ2-4, with 8 bases that match TRBD2. V was pared by 0 bases and J by 5 bases, with 6 bases of the junction left unmatched. Germline V gene data show CDR1 as SGHTA and CDR2 as FQGNSA. This CDR3 has 16 amino acids. The CDR3 sequence: CASSLALVAGQNIQYF. In DNA, the CDR3 is TGTGCCAGCAGCTTAGCGCTGGTAGCGGGGCAAAACATTCAGTACTTC. Full variable domain (outside the CDR3, taken from reference TRBV7-2 and TRBJ2-4): GAGVSQSPSNKVTEKGKDVELRCDPISGHTALYWYRQSLGQGLEFLIYFQGNSAPDKSGLPSDRFSAERTGGSVSTLTIQRTQQEDSAVYLCASSLALVAGQNIQYFGAGTRLSVL.

This clone appeared a few times. This may stem from a read error, because a much larger clone lies one nucleotide away. The chain carries TRBV7-9 and TRBJ2-7; 10 nucleotides match TRBD2. This CDR3 has 13 residues. Germline assignment: CDR1 SEHNR and CDR2 FQNEAQ (reference sequence). CDR3 protein: CASSRTSGYEQYF. Here the CDR3 DNA reads TGCGCCAGCAGCCGGACTAGCGGCTACGAGCAGTACTTC. Combining the CDR3 with reference TRBV7-9 and TRBJ2-7 gives the whole variable domain DTGVSQNPRHKITKRGQNVTFRCDPISEHNRLYWYRQTLGQGPEFLTYFQNEAQLEKSRLLSDRFSAERPKGSFSTLEIQRTEQGDSAMYLCASSRTSGYEQYFGPGTRLTVT.

This chain uses TRBV2 with TRBJ2-3, with 9 bases identical to TRBD1. Germline V CDR1 and CDR2: SNHLY, FYNNEI. V lost 5 bases and J lost 2; bases outside the gene matches: 5. The CDR3 extends over 15 amino acids. The CDR3 DNA reads as TGTGCCAGCAGTACCGGGACAGGGAACACAGATACGCAGTATTTT. This encodes CASSTGTGNTDTQYF.

This clone was seen only a few times. The gene calls are TRBV7-2 and TRBJ2-1; D remains ambiguous. V lost 0 bases to trimming and J lost 8 bases, with 14 bases between them. Germline CDR1 SGHTA, CDR2 FQGNSA. CDR3 length: 15 residues. The CDR3 loop is CASSLASLGDYEQFF. The CDR3, as DNA: TGTGCCAGCAGCTTAGCTTCCCTTGGCGACTATGAGCAGTTCTTC.

This clone was counted a few times. V is TRBV5-8 and J is TRBJ2-1; D gene unclear. The germline V gene encodes CDR1 SGHTS and CDR2 YDEGEE. This CDR3 comprises 13 residues. The germline V and J ends were trimmed by 2 bases and 9 bases, with 12 bases remaining between them. The CDR3 nucleotides are TGTGCCAGCAGCTTCATGTCGGTTTCTGAGCAGTTCTTC. Amino acids: CASSFMSVSEQFF.

The gene calls are TRBV2 and TRBJ2-7; possible D gene TRBD2, 5 bases. CDR1 is SNHLY and CDR2 is FYNNEI in the germline V gene. Trimming removed 7 bases at V and 2 bases at J, with 18 bases between. This CDR3 is 15 amino acids long. The CDR3 nucleotides are TGTGCCAGCACCGGACTTCGGACGCCCACCTACGAGCAGTACTTC. Its protein is CASTGLRTPTYEQYF. The full variable domain, its missing parts supplied by reference TRBV2 and TRBJ2-7, is EPEVTQTPSHQVTQMGQEVILRCVPISNHLYFYWYRQILGQKVEFLVSFYNNEISEKSEIFDDQFSVERPDGSNFTLKIRSTKLEDSAMYFCASTGLRTPTYEQYFGPGTRLTVT.

This clone was seen only a few times. The chain uses TRBV25-1 and TRBJ2-3; 15 bases agree with TRBD2. This CDR3 region has 17 residues. Germline V CDR1 and CDR2: MGHDK, SYGVNS. The trim removed 5 bases at V and 5 bases at J, leaving 8 bases unmatched. The CDR3 sequence is CASSLPPGLAGGDTQYF. The CDR3 DNA is TGTGCCAGCAGTCTTCCCCCGGGACTAGCGGGGGGAGATACGCAGTATTTT.

This chain links TRBV5-4 with TRBJ1-4, with TRBD1 matching 7 bases. Germline V lookup: CDR1 SGHNT, CDR2 YYREEE (reference sequence). V was clipped by 4 bases and J by 7 bases; unmatched bases: 10. The CDR3 extends over 15 amino acids. The CDR3 is CASSPRQGRSEKLFF. CDR3 sequence (DNA): TGTGCCAGCAGCCCCCGACAGGGAAGGAGTGAAAAACTGTTTTTT.

This clone was seen a handful of times. The V and J genes are TRBV7-9 and TRBJ1-1, with a tentative D call TRBD1 (5 bases). V lost 3 bases, J lost 12 bases, and 17 bases lay in between. In germline, CDR1 is SEHNR, CDR2 FQNEAQ (reference sequence). This CDR3 has 13 amino acids. The CDR3 loop is CASSFGDAGATFF. CDR3 nucleotides: TGTGCCAGCAGCTTCGGGGACGCCGGAGCAACTTTCTTT.

This clone has a handful of counts. This chain uses TRBV5-4 with TRBJ2-1, with D uncertain. CDR1 is SGHNT, CDR2 YYREEE, per germline (reference sequence). The CDR3 loop spans 14 amino acids. The V and J ends lost 2 bases and 0 bases respectively, with 6 bases between them. CDR3 DNA: TGTGCCAGCAGCTTCTGGAGCTCCTACAATGAGCAGTTCTTC. As protein: CASSFWSSYNEQFF. Using reference TRBV5-4 and TRBJ2-1 for the parts outside the CDR3, the full variable domain is ETGVTQSPTHLIKTRGQQVTLRCSSQSGHNTVSWYQQALGQGPQFIFQYYREEENGRGNFPPRFSGLQFPNYSSELNVNALELDDSALYLCASSFWSSYNEQFFGPGTRLTVL.

The sample holds a few counts of this clone. This rearrangement joins TRBV19 to TRBJ2-7, with D hard to call. Per germline, CDR1 LNHDA and CDR2 SQIVND (reference sequence). Deletions cut 8 bases from V and 2 bases from J, with 16 bases between. CDR3 length: 14 amino acids. CDR3 region: CASRQVGSTYEQYF. DNA of the CDR3: TGTGCCAGTCGCCAGGTGGGTAGCACCTACGAGCAGTACTTC.

The sample holds a few counts of this clone. The chain recombines TRBV2 with TRBJ2-6; 7 nucleotides line up with TRBD1. The CDR3 totals 15 residues. V lost 6 bases, J lost 0 bases, and 2 bases stayed unmatched. CDR1 SNHLY and CDR2 FYNNEI come from the germline V gene. The CDR3 loop reads CASRDRSSGANVLTF. The CDR3 DNA reads TGTGCCAGCAGGGACAGGAGCTCTGGGGCCAACGTCCTGACTTTC.

This clone was recorded many times. J is TRBJ1-1 and V is TRBV28; 7 bases align to TRBD1. Per the germline V gene, CDR1 is MDHEN and CDR2 is SYDVKM. The CDR3 runs 15 residues. The V gene end was trimmed by 8 bases and the J gene end by 7 bases; junction bases not matched to a gene: 16. The CDR3 region has the DNA TGTGCCAGCCGACCACAGGGGAGCGGGGCAAATGAAGCTTTCTTT. This sequence encodes CASRPQGSGANEAFF.

The genes are TRBV27 and TRBJ1-2, with 9 bases lining up with TRBD1. Germline CDR1 reads MNHEY; CDR2 reads SMNVEV (reference sequence). V shed 6 bases and J 2 bases; nucleotides not matched to a gene: 4. The CDR3 consists of 14 residues. Written as DNA, the CDR3 is TGTGCCAGCAGAAGGACAGGGGAGAACTATGGCTACACCTTC. This translates into CASRRTGENYGYTF.

This chain uses TRBV6-6 with TRBJ2-5; D could derive from TRBD1 or TRBD2 (5 bases each). Germline CDR1 reads MNHNY; CDR2 reads SVGAGI (reference sequence). The CDR3 contains 14 residues. Trimming pared 2 bases from V and 5 bases from J, leaving 12 bases between. The CDR3, as DNA: TGTGCCAGCAGTTACGGGGACGGGATGGAGACCCAGTACTTC. Translation: CASSYGDGMETQYF.

This clone occurred a few times. CDR3: CASLSGGSGDTQYF. The DNA of the CDR3 is TGTGCCAGCTTAAGTGGGGGGAGTGGAGATACGCAGTATTTT. V and J are TRBV7-9 and TRBJ2-3; D possibly corresponds to TRBD2 (6 bases). The germline V gene encodes CDR1 SEHNR and CDR2 FQNEAQ (reference sequence). The germline V and J ends were trimmed by 8 bases and 5 bases, with 17 bases remaining between them. CDR3 length equals 14 residues. The full variable domain, in which reference TRBV7-9 and TRBJ2-3 provide the parts outside the CDR3, is DTGVSQNPRHKITKRGQNVTFRCDPISEHNRLYWYRQTLGQGPEFLTYFQNEAQLEKSRLLSDRFSAERPKGSFSTLEIQRTEQGDSAMYLCASLSGGSGDTQYFGPGTRLTVL.

Many counts were recorded for this clone. The V gene is TRBV7-9, the J gene TRBJ1-1, with 7 bases aligning to TRBD1. Germline V lookup: CDR1 SEHNR, CDR2 FQNEAQ (reference sequence). Losses at the gene ends were 5 bases for V and 0 bases for J; bases not matched to a gene: 12. CDR3 length: 17 amino acids. The CDR3 nucleotides read TGTGCCAGCAGCCTTTGGGACAGCGACTATGTGAACACTGAAGCTTTCTTT. Protein sequence: CASSLWDSDYVNTEAFF.

The genes are TRBV11-3 and TRBJ2-2; 9 bases map to TRBD1. The J segment lost 4 bases and the V segment lost 6 bases, leaving 3 bases of the junction unmatched. There are 14 residues in the CDR3. The germline V gene has CDR1 SGHNT and CDR2 YENEEA. DNA for the CDR3: TGTGCCAGCAGTACAGGGGGCCCCACCGGGGAGCTGTTTTTT. Amino acid sequence: CASSTGGPTGELFF.